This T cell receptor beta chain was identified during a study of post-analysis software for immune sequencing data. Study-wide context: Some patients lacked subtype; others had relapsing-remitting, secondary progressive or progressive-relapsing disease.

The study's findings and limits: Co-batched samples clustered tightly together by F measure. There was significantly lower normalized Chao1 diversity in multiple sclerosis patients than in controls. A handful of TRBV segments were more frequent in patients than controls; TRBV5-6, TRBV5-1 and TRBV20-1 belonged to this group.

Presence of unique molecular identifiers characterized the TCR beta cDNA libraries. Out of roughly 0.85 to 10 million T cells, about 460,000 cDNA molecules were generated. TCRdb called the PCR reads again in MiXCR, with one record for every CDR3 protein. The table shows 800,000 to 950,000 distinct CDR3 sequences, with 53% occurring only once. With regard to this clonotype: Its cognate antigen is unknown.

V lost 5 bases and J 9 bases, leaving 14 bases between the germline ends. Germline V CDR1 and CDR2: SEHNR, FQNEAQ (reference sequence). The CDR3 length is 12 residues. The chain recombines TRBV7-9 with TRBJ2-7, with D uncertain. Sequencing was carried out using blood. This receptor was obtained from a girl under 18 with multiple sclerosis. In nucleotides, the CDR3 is TGTGCCAGCAGCACTACGGGTCCCGGGCAGTACTTC. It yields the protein CASSTTGPGQYF.